This T cell receptor (beta chain) was identified in a study of post-analysis software for immune sequencing data. Overall study results and limits: There were five TRBV segments more frequent in patients than controls, and TRBV5-6, TRBV5-1 and TRBV20-1 were among them.

Concerning this clonotype itself: What it binds is not known.

This CDR3 comprises 17 residues. Trimming removed 0 bases at V and 0 bases at J, with 15 bases between. Per the germline V gene, CDR1 is DFQATT and CDR2 is SNEGSKA (reference sequence). The authors incorporated unique molecular identifiers into the TCR beta cDNA libraries. Each CDR3 protein gets one entry after TCRdb re-called the PCR reads with MiXCR. The sample has hundreds of thousands of distinct CDR3 sequences, 25% to 30% seen once. The material sequenced was blood. The receptor's source is a girl aged 10 to 17 with multiple sclerosis. The chain links TRBV20-1 to TRBJ1-3, with D hard to call. The CDR3 DNA is TGCAGTGCTAGAGACGTTCGCCGGCTAGCCTCTGGAAACACCATATATTTT. Translating gives CSARDVRRLASGNTIYF.